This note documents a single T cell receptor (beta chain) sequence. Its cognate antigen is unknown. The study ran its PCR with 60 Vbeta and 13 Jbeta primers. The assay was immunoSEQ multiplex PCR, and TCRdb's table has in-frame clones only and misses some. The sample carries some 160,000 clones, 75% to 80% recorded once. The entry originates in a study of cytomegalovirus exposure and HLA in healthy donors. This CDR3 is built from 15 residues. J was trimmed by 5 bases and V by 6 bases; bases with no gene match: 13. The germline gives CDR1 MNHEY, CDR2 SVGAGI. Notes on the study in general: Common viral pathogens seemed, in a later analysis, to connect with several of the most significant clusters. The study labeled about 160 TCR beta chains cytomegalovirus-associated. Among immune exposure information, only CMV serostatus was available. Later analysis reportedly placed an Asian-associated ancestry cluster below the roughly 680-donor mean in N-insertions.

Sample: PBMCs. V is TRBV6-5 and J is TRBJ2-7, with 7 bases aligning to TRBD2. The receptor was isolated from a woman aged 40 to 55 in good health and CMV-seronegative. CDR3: CASSETGTKIHEQYF. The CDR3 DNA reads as TGTGCCAGCAGCGAGACGGGGACTAAAATCCACGAGCAGTACTTC.